This TCR beta chain stems from a study of T cells in Graves' hyperthyroidism and ophthalmopathy. J was trimmed by 2 bases and V by 7 bases; bases with no gene match: 9. The length of the CDR3 is 15 residues. Per the germline V gene, CDR1 is MNHNS and CDR2 is SASEGT. General observations from the study: Ophthalmopathy prediction by the model preceded onset by a median approximately six months.

Amplification of TCR beta CDR3 regions was performed using RNA transcripts as template. Initially, a first-round RT-PCR of the TCR CDR3 employed the HTBI primer set. TCRdb processed the multiplex PCR reads anew with MiXCR; each CDR3 protein has one entry. This sample has hundreds of thousands of distinct CDR3 sequences, with more than 15% found just once. For this clonotype: Its antigen is unknown.

Extraction of PBMCs used roughly 9.6 ml of fresh peripheral blood. The sequenced sample was blood. The clonotype comes from a woman between 35 and 50 years old with Graves' ophthalmopathy. The gene calls are TRBV6-1 and TRBJ2-7, with 9 bases that match TRBD2. The CDR3 reads CASIRFGTSPYEQYF. CDR3 in DNA: TGTGCCAGCATCCGATTCGGGACTAGCCCCTACGAGCAGTACTTC.